This TCR beta chain is drawn from a study of T cells in Graves' hyperthyroidism and ophthalmopathy. TCR beta CDR3 regions were amplified from RNA. First-round RT-PCR targeting the TCR CDR3 was performed with the HTBI primer set. TCRdb reanalysed the multiplex PCR reads using MiXCR and keeps one entry per CDR3 protein. The sample shows 45,000 or so distinct CDR3 sequences, around 45% of them seen only once. CDR3 length equals 12 residues. Patients were excluded for uncontrolled infection, other autoimmune disease, pregnancy or lactation. Clinicians diagnosed patients from clinical symptoms, serum thyroxine and TRAb, thyroid ultrasound and orbital computed tomography. Notes on the study in general: The blood repertoire included most of the expanded thyroid clonotypes above 0.001. Ophthalmopathy prediction by the model preceded onset by a median approximately 5.9 months.

This clonotype was seen ten or more times. Its antigen is not known. The junction shows a germline mismatch at one end, possibly a read error. The sequence came from a woman between 45 and 60 years old with Graves' hyperthyroidism. Sequenced sample: peripheral blood or thyroid tissue (not recorded which). The chain is built from TRBV12-3 or TRBV12-4 and TRBJ2-7, with D perhaps matching TRBD2 (5 bases). The CDR3 DNA follows: TGTGCCAGCAGTCTCCCCCTGGAGGTGATCGACTTC. This translates into CASSLPLEVIDF.